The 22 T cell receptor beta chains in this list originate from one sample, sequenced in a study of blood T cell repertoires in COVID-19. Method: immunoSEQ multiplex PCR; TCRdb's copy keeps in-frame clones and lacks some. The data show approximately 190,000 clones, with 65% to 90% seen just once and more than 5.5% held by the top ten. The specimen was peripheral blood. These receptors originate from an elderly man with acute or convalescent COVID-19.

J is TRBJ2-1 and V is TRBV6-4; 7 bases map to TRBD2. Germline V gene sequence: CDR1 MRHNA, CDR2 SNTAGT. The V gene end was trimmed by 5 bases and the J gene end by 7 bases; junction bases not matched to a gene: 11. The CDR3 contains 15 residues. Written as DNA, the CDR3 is TGTGCCAGCAGTCGGGACTACAAAAGTGGGAATGAGCAGTTCTTC. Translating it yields CASSRDYKSGNEQFF.

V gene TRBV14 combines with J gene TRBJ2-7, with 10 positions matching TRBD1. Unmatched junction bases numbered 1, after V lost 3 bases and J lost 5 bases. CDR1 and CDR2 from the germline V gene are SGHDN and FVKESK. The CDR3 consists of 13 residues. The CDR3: CASSQGQGHEQYV. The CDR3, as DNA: TGTGCCAGCAGCCAGGGACAGGGGCACGAGCAGTACGTC.

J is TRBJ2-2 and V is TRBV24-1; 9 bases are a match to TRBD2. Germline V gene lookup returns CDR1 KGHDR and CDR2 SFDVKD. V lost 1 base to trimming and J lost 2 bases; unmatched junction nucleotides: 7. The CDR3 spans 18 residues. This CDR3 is CATSDFLLAGRNTGELFF. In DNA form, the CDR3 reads TGTGCCACCAGTGATTTTCTTCTAGCGGGGAGAAACACCGGGGAGCTGTTTTTT.

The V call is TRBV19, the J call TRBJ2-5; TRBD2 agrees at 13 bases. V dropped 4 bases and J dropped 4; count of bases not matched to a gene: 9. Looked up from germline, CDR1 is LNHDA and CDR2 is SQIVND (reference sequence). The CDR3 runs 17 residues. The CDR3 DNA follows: TGTGCCAGTAGTACTATAGGGACTAGCGGGAAGGGAGAGACCCAGTACTTC. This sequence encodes CASSTIGTSGKGETQYF.

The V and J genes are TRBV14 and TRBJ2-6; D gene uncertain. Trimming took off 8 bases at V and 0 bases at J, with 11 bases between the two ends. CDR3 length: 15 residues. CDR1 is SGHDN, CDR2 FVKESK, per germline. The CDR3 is CASLGLNSGANVLTF. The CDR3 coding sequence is TGTGCCAGCCTAGGCCTCAACTCTGGGGCCAACGTCCTGACTTTC.

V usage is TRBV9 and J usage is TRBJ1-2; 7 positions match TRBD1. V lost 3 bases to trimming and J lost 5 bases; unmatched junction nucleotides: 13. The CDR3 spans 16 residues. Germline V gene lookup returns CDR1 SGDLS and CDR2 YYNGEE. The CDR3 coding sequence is TGTGCCAGCAGCGCAGGGGGAGAGGTACAATCTTATGGCTACACCTTC. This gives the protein CASSAGGEVQSYGYTF.

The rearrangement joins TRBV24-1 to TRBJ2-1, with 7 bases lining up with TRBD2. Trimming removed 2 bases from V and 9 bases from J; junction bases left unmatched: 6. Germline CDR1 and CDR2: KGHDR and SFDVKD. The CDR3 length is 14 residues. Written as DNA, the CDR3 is TGTGCCACCAGTGATTCTCTAGCGGCGGGTGAGCAGTTCTTC. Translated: CATSDSLAAGEQFF.

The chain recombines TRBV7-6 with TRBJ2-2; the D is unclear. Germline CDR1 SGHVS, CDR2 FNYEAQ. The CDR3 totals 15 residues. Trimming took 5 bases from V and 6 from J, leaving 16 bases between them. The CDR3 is CASSVDAEFAGELFF. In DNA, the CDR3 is TGTGCCAGCAGCGTCGACGCGGAGTTTGCCGGGGAGCTGTTTTTT.

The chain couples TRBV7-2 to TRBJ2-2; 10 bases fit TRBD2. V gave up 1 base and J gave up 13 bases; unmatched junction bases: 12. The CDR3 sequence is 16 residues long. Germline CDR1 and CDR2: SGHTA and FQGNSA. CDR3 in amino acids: CASSLGVAGGSIGLFF. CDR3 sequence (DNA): TGTGCCAGCAGCTTAGGTGTAGCGGGAGGTAGTATTGGGCTGTTTTTT.

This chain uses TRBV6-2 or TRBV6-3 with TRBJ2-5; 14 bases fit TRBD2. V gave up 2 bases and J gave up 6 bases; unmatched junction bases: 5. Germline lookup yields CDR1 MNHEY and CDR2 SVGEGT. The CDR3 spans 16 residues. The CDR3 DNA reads TGTGCCAGCAGTTACCGCGGGACTAGCGGGAGAAAGACCCAGTACTTC. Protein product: CASSYRGTSGRKTQYF.

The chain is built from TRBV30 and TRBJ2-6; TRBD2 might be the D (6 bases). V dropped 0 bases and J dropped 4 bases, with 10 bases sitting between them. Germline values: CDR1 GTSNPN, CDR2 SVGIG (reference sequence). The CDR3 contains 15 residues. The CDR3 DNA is TGTGCCTGGAGTGTATGGACTACGGGGGCCAACGTCCTGACTTTC. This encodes CAWSVWTTGANVLTF.

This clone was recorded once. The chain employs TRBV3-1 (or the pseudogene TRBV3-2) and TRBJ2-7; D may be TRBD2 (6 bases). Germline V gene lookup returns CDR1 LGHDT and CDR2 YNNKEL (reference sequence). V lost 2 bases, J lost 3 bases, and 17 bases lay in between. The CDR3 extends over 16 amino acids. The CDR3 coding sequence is TGTGCCAGCAGCCAATCTGAATTGCGAGCGGGCTACGAGCAGTACTTC. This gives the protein CASSQSELRAGYEQYF.

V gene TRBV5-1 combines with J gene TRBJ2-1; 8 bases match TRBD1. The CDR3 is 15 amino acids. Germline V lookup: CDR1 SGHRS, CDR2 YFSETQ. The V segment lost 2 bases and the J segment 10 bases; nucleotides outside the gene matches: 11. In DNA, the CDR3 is TGCGCCAGCAGCTTTCGAGTCGGACAGGGTGACGAGCAGTTCTTC. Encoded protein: CASSFRVGQGDEQFF.

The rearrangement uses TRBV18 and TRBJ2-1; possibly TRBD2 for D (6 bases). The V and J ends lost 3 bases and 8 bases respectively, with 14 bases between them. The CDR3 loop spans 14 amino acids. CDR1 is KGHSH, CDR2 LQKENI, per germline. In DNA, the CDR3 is TGTGCCAGCTCACCCTTTGCCTCTAGCGATGAGCAGTTCTTC. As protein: CASSPFASSDEQFF.

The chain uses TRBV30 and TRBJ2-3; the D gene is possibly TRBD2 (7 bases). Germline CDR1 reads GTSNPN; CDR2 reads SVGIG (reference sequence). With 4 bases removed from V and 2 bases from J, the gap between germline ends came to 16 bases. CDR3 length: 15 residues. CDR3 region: CAWTGDYLSTDTQYF. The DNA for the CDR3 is TGTGCCTGGACAGGGGACTATTTATCCACAGATACGCAGTATTTT.

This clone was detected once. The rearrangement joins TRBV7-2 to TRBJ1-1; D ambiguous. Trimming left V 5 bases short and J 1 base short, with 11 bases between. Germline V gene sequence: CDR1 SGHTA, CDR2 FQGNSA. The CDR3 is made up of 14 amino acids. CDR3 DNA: TGTGCCAGCAGCAACCAGGTGACGAACACTGAAGCTTTCTTT. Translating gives CASSNQVTNTEAFF.

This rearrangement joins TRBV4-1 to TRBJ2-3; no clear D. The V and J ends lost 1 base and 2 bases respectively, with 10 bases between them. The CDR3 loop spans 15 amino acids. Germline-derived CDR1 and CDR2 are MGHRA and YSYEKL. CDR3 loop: CASSQGQRITDTQYF. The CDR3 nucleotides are TGCGCCAGCAGCCAAGGGCAGAGGATCACAGATACGCAGTATTTT.

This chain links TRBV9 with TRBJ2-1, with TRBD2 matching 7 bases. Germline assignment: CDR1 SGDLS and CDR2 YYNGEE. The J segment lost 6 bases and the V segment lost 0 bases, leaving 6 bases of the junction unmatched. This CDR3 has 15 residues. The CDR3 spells CASSVEGTTLNEQFF. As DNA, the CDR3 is TGTGCCAGCAGCGTAGAAGGGACTACCCTCAATGAGCAGTTCTTC.

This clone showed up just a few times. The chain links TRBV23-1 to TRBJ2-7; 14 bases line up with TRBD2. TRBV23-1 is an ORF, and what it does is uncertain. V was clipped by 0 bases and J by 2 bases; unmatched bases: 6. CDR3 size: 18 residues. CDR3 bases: TGCGCCAGCAGTCAATCGTGGACTAGCGGGAGGAACCCCTACGAGCAGTACGTC. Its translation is CASSQSWTSGRNPYEQYV.

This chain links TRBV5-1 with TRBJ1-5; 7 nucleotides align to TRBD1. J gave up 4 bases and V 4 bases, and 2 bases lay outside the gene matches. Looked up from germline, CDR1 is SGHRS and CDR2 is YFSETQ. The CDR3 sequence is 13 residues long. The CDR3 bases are TGCGCCAGCAGCCGGGACAGAAATCAGCCCCAGCATTTT. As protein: CASSRDRNQPQHF.

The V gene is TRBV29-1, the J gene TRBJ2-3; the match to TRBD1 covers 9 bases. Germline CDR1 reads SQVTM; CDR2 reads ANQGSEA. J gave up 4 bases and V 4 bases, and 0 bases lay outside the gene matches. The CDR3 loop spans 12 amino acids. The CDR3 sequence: CSVGQGADTQYF. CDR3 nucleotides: TGCAGCGTTGGACAGGGGGCAGATACGCAGTATTTT.

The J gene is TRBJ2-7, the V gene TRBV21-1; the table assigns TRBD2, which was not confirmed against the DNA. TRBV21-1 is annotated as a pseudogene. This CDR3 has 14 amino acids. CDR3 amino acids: CASSKPSFPYEQYV. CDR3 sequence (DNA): TGTGCCAGCAGCAAACCTAGCTTTCCCTACGAGCAGTACGTC.